Listed below are T cell receptor beta chains from one sample, sequenced in a study of blood T cell repertoires in COVID-19. The protocol was immunoSEQ multiplex PCR, while the TCRdb copy is restricted to in-frame clones and leaves out a portion. The repertoire holds 120,000 to 150,000 clones, with around 85% as singletons. Sample: peripheral blood. Receptor source: a woman aged 60 to 75 with COVID-19, enrolled during active disease. Each CDR3 is given with its conserved first and last residue. A D gene is named only where the DNA matches it firmly. Clone size appears in some rows only: once, few, many, or a class for an expanded clone.

size,D,J,V,DNA,CDR3
few,TRBD1,TRBJ2-5,TRBV18,TGTGCCAGCTCACCACCGCTACAGGGGGTAGAGACCCAGTACTTC,CASSPPLQGVETQYF
NA,NA,TRBJ1-2,TRBV11-2,TGTGCCAGCGGCAGGGACTATGGCTACACCTTC,CASGRDYGYTF
once,NA,TRBJ2-2,TRBV6-5,TGTGCCAGCAGTTATCGGACAGAGAACACCGGGGAGCTGTTTTTT,CASSYRTENTGELFF
NA,TRBD1,TRBJ1-1,TRBV9,TGTGCCAGCAGCCCGGGACAGGGCCCCGAAGCTTTCTTT,CASSPGQGPEAFF
few,TRBD1,TRBJ2-1,TRBV5-6,TGTGCCAGCAGCTTATTTACAGGGGTCAATGAGCAGTTCTTC,CASSLFTGVNEQFF
NA,TRBD2,TRBJ2-1,TRBV6-2/TRBV6-3,TGTGCCAGCAGTTACGAAGCAGAGCGGGGGTTGAACAATGAGCAGTTCTTC,CASSYEAERGLNNEQFF
NA,NA,TRBJ1-1,TRBV5-1,TGCGCCAGCAGCTCGCAGGTCGACACTGAAGCTTTCTTT,CASSSQVDTEAFF
NA,NA,TRBJ1-5,TRBV19,TGTGCCAGTAGGGCAGGGAATCAGCCCCAGCATTTT,CASRAGNQPQHF
NA,NA,TRBJ1-2,TRBV6-5,TGTGCCAGCAGTTACCGGGGGGGAGGATATGGCTACACCTTC,CASSYRGGGYGYTF
NA,NA,TRBJ2-1,TRBV3-1/TRBV3-2,TGTGCCAGCAGCCAAGAATCGGACAAAAATGAGCAGTTCTTC,CASSQESDKNEQFF
NA,NA,TRBJ1-1,TRBV11-2,TGTGCCAGCAGCCCCTATCGGACTGAAGCTTTCTTT,CASSPYRTEAFF
once,TRBD2,TRBJ2-5,TRBV5-4,TGTGCCAGCAGCTTGGCCAGCGGGGGGGATTCGGGGACCCAGTACTTC,CASSLASGGDSGTQYF
few,TRBD1,TRBJ1-1,TRBV10-3,TGTGCCACCAAAATCCGGGACAGGGGTTCGGTGAACACTGAAGCTTTCTTT,CATKIRDRGSVNTEAFF
NA,TRBD2,TRBJ2-1,TRBV30,TGTGCCTGGAGTCTCCAGCGGGGGTACAATGAGCAGTTCTTC,CAWSLQRGYNEQFF
NA,TRBD1,TRBJ1-2,TRBV10-2,TGCGCCAGCAGTGATGGGACAGGGGGCTATGGCTATGGCTACACCTTC,CASSDGTGGYGYGYTF
NA,TRBD2,TRBJ2-7,TRBV19,TGTGCCAGTAGCAGGACTAGCGCGAACTACGAGCAGTACTTC,CASSRTSANYEQYF
NA,NA,TRBJ2-1,TRBV12-3/TRBV12-4,TGTGCCAGCAGTCCTGGTTGGGGCGAGCAGTTCTTC,CASSPGWGEQFF
NA,NA,TRBJ1-4,TRBV13,TGTGCCAGCAGCCGTCCGGGGGGTGAAAAACTGTTTTTT,CASSRPGGEKLFF
NA,NA,TRBJ1-6,TRBV10-3,TGTGCCATCAGTGAGTCTCGGGGGGCTTCCTATAATTCACCCCTCCACTTT,CAISESRGASYNSPLHF
NA,NA,TRBJ1-5,TRBV6-5,TGTGCCAGCGGCGGGGGTAATCAGCCCCAGCATTTT,CASGGGNQPQHF
NA,TRBD1,TRBJ1-5,TRBV15,TGTGCCACCAGCAGGAGAACAGGGGGCGAGCTTAGCAATCAGCCCCAGCATTTT,CATSRRTGGELSNQPQHF
NA,TRBD1,TRBJ2-3,TRBV7-9,TGTGCCAGCAGCTTATTCCGAAAGACAGGGTTCGTAGGTACAGATACGCAGTATTTT,CASSLFRKTGFVGTDTQYF
NA,NA,TRBJ1-2,TRBV7-9,TGTGCCAGCAGCTTGGGCCAGTCCTATGGCTACACCTTC,CASSLGQSYGYTF
NA,NA,TRBJ1-5,TRBV29-1,TGCAGCGTTAGAACCGGTAATCAGCCCCAGCATTTT,CSVRTGNQPQHF
NA,NA,TRBJ1-2,TRBV11-2,TGTGCCAGCAGCTTTTGGGAGGAATCTAACTATGGCTACACCTTC,CASSFWEESNYGYTF
NA,TRBD1,TRBJ1-2,TRBV4-2,TGTGCCAGCAGCCAAGATCAAGGGGGCTGGATCTACACCTTC,CASSQDQGGWIYTF
NA,NA,TRBJ2-3,TRBV27,TGTGCCAGCTCATACTCAACTAGCACAGATACGCAGTATTTT,CASSYSTSTDTQYF
NA,NA,TRBJ2-7,TRBV18,TGTGCCAGCTCACCCGGAGGGGGCTTTTATTCCTACGAGCAGTACTTC,CASSPGGGFYSYEQYF
NA,NA,TRBJ1-1,TRBV3-1/TRBV3-2,TGTGCCAGCAGACAGGAGAACACTGAAGCTTTCTTT,CASRQENTEAFF
few,TRBD1,TRBJ1-2,TRBV4-2,TGTGCCAGCAGCCAAGTTGCAGGGGGACGACATGGCTACACCTTC,CASSQVAGGRHGYTF
NA,TRBD2,TRBJ2-7,TRBV5-1,TGCGCCAGCAGCCCCATTGACCTCGGGGGGGCGGACGAGCAGTACTTC,CASSPIDLGGADEQYF
NA,TRBD2,TRBJ2-3,TRBV23-1,TGCGCCAGCTCCGCCCTGACTAGCGGGGAGGCAGATACGCAGTATTTT,CASSALTSGEADTQYF
NA,NA,TRBJ2-7,TRBV5-4,TGTGCCAGCAGCTTGGGACAGGTACGAAACTCCTACGAGCAGTACTTC,CASSLGQVRNSYEQYF